Listed below are T cell receptor beta chains from one sample, sequenced in a study of cytomegalovirus exposure and HLA in healthy donors. Profiling relied on immunoSEQ multiplex PCR, and the TCRdb table lists in-frame clones only, not all of them. Among 130,000 to 150,000 clones, around 70% were seen once, and the ten largest hold over 2%. Sequencing was done on a sample of PBMCs. All receptors derive from a middle-aged man in good health and CMV-seronegative. Each CDR3 is given with its conserved first and last residue. A D gene is named only where the DNA matches it firmly. Clone size, where shown, is once, few, many, or a class for clones that have expanded.

d_call | j_call | clone_size | v_call | cdr3_nt | cdr3_aa
- | TRBJ2-7 | - | TRBV19 | TGTGCCAGTAGTATAGGACTCGGCCAATACGAGCAGTACTTC | CASSIGLGQYEQYF
- | TRBJ2-7 | - | TRBV14 | TGTGCCAGCAGCGGACAGCCTAGGGGACTACGCGAGCAGTACTTC | CASSGQPRGLREQYF
- | TRBJ2-1 | few | TRBV7-9 | TGTGCCAGCAGACCGCGAAGGCAGGGGAACAATGAGCAGTTCTTC | CASRPRRQGNNEQFF
- | TRBJ2-3 | few | TRBV5-6 | TGTGCCAGCAGCTTGGCTAGCAGCGATACGCAGTATTTT | CASSLASSDTQYF
TRBD2 | TRBJ2-2 | - | TRBV7-9 | TGTGCCAGCAGTTGGACTAGCGGGGCAGGCACCGGGGAGCTGTTTTTT | CASSWTSGAGTGELFF
TRBD2 | TRBJ2-1 | - | TRBV9 | TGTGCCAGCAGCCCAATGGGACTAGCGGGGGGCAATGAGCAGTTCTTC | CASSPMGLAGGNEQFF
TRBD2 | TRBJ2-2 | - | TRBV7-8 | TGTGCCAGCAGCCCTAGCGGGTCGAACACCGGGGAGCTGTTTTTT | CASSPSGSNTGELFF
- | TRBJ2-7 | few | TRBV5-1 | TGCGCCAGCAGCTTTGGGCAGCAGGGCGAGCAGTACTTC | CASSFGQQGEQYF
- | TRBJ2-1 | many | TRBV25-1 | TGTGCCAGCAGTGACAACCTAGATGTCGATGAGCAGTTCTTC | CASSDNLDVDEQFF
TRBD1 | TRBJ2-1 | few | TRBV9 | TGTGCCAGCAGCGCAGGACAGGGCTACAATGAGCAGTTCTTC | CASSAGQGYNEQFF
- | TRBJ1-3 | - | TRBV11-2 | TGTGCCAGCAGCCCCCAAACAGCCTTCTCTGGAAACACCATATATTTT | CASSPQTAFSGNTIYF
- | TRBJ1-1 | few | TRBV2 | TGTGCCAGCAGTGAATGGGCCGTGAACACTGAAGCTTTCTTT | CASSEWAVNTEAFF
TRBD2 | TRBJ2-5 | - | TRBV2 | TGTGCCAGCTTAGCGGGGGGCCCCGGGGGTTTGTACTTC | CASLAGGPGGLYF
TRBD2 | TRBJ2-5 | few | TRBV27 | TGTGCCAGCAGTTTATGGCGGGGGGAGACCCAGTACTTC | CASSLWRGETQYF
- | TRBJ2-7 | - | TRBV19 | TGTGCCAGTAGTAGAGCCGGGACACACTACGAGCAGTACTTC | CASSRAGTHYEQYF
TRBD2 | TRBJ2-1 | - | TRBV19 | TGTGCCAGTAGTATAGGGGGGGGAAATGAGCAGTTCTTC | CASSIGGGNEQFF
TRBD2 | TRBJ2-7 | once | TRBV4-3 | TGCGCCAGCAGCCAAGATTATAGCGGGAGGTACGAGCAGTACTTC | CASSQDYSGRYEQYF
TRBD2 | TRBJ2-5 | - | TRBV10-3 | TGTGCCATCAGTGATCCAAACGGGGGGGCGGAGACCCAGTACTTC | CAISDPNGGAETQYF
TRBD1 | TRBJ1-2 | - | TRBV30 | TGTGCCTGGAGAGGGGACAGCAACTATGGCTACACCTTC | CAWRGDSNYGYTF
- | TRBJ1-5 | few | TRBV28 | TGTGCCAGCACTCTGGAGAGGGAAAATCAGCCCCAGCATTTT | CASTLERENQPQHF
- | TRBJ2-5 | - | TRBV7-9 | TGTGCCAGCAGCTTATTACGTTTGGGCGGCCCGGGTCAGGGGACCCAGTACTTC | CASSLLRLGGPGQGTQYF
- | TRBJ2-2 | - | TRBV9 | TGTGCCAGCAGCCCGCGAGGGCCTACCGGGGAGCTGTTTTTT | CASSPRGPTGELFF
- | TRBJ1-2 | few | TRBV9 | TGTGCCAGCAGCTCGAAGGGGTTGCAGAACTATGGCTACACCTTC | CASSSKGLQNYGYTF
- | TRBJ2-3 | few | TRBV2 | TGTGCCAGCAGGTTTCGACTAGAGAGCACAGATACGCAGTATTTT | CASRFRLESTDTQYF
- | TRBJ1-2 | - | TRBV18 | TGTGCCAGCTCACCAGGGCTCGTCTATGGCTACACCTTC | CASSPGLVYGYTF
TRBD1 | TRBJ1-1 | - | TRBV10-3 | TGTGCCATCAGTTCAGGGGGCACGGGTGAAGCTTTCTTT | CAISSGGTGEAFF
TRBD2 | TRBJ2-1 | - | TRBV15 | TGTGCCACCAGCAGATCCCGAACTAGCGGGGGGGCGTCCTACAATGAGCAGTTCTTC | CATSRSRTSGGASYNEQFF
TRBD2 | TRBJ2-1 | - | TRBV28 | TGTGCCAGCAGCCGTAATTTCGGGCAGCGGGGCTACAATGAGCAGTTCTTC | CASSRNFGQRGYNEQFF
TRBD1 | TRBJ1-5 | once | TRBV12-5 | TGTGCTAGTGTTGGGGACGGACAGGGTCAGCCCCAGCATTTT | CASVGDGQGQPQHF
TRBD1 | TRBJ1-2 | - | TRBV4-1 | TGCGCCAGCAGCCAAGAATGGAGGACAGGGGTTAATCATGGCTACACCTTC | CASSQEWRTGVNHGYTF
- | TRBJ1-5 | - | TRBV7-8 | TGTGCCAGCAGTTTTAGGATTGTCACCCGGGATCAGCCCCAGCATTTT | CASSFRIVTRDQPQHF
TRBD1 | TRBJ1-3 | - | TRBV30 | TGTGCCTGGAGTCAGGGGGCTGGAAACACCATATATTTT | CAWSQGAGNTIYF
- | TRBJ1-2 | - | TRBV5-4 | TGTGCCAGCAGGCCTAGGATTGGGAGGGCTTCGGTTGGCCATGGCTACACCTTC | CASRPRIGRASVGHGYTF
TRBD1 | TRBJ1-1 | - | TRBV30 | TGTGCCTGGATGACAGGGGTGGGCACTGAAGCTTTCTTT | CAWMTGVGTEAFF
TRBD2 | TRBJ2-5 | - | TRBV5-1 | TGCGCCAGCAGCCCGGGGACTACCTCGAAAGAGACCCAGTACTTC | CASSPGTTSKETQYF
TRBD2 | TRBJ2-2 | few | TRBV7-2 | TGTGCCAGCAGCTTTTCTAGCGGAGCCTACACCGGGGAGCTGTTTTTT | CASSFSSGAYTGELFF
- | TRBJ2-2 | - | TRBV6-6 | TGTGCCAGCAGTTACCCCCCTGGGGAGCTGTTTTTT | CASSYPPGELFF
- | TRBJ1-1 | - | TRBV6-5 | TGTGCCAGCAGTTACCCGGGACTTCGGGACACTGAAGCTTTCTTT | CASSYPGLRDTEAFF
- | TRBJ2-2 | - | TRBV9 | TGTGCCAGCAGCGTAGAGGACACGAACACCGGGGAGCTGTTTTTT | CASSVEDTNTGELFF
TRBD2 | TRBJ2-7 | - | TRBV9 | TGTGCCAGCAGTTCACCGGGACTAGCGGGACTTGACGCCTACGAGCAGTACTTC | CASSSPGLAGLDAYEQYF
TRBD1 | TRBJ1-2 | - | TRBV6-1 | TGTGCCAGCGTTCTGGACAGGGGGCCTGGCTACACCTTC | CASVLDRGPGYTF
TRBD1 | TRBJ1-1 | - | TRBV7-9 | TGTGCCAGCAGCTTAAGGGGGCTTGAAGCTTTCTTT | CASSLRGLEAFF
- | TRBJ2-7 | once | TRBV18 | TGTGCCAGCTCACCAAGGGAGAACGAGCAGTACTTC | CASSPRENEQYF
- | TRBJ2-7 | - | TRBV6-5 | TGTGCCAGCAGTTCCCTTCGGGACACCGCCTACGAGCAGTACTTC | CASSSLRDTAYEQYF
- | TRBJ2-2 | - | TRBV7-2 | TGTGCCAGCAGCCCGGCTGGAGGGGCCAACACCGGGGAGCTGTTTTTT | CASSPAGGANTGELFF